This TCR beta chain is drawn from a study of blood T cell repertoires in COVID-19. Looking at the study overall: Sites in the United States, Italy and Spain provided acute and convalescent COVID-19 samples. T cells, B-cell-depleted T cells, or PBMCs supplied cDNA or gDNA.

The CDR3 spans 15 residues. Trimming stripped 0 bases from V and 4 bases from J, with 12 bases between. The V gene's germline CDR1 is WNHNN and CDR2 SYGVQD (reference sequence). Study processing details: Reference gene primer amplification in the assay estimated nucleated cell counts. Repertoires were generated with immunoSEQ multiplex PCR, while TCRdb's copy carries only in-frame clones and drops some. V, J and clone size derive from that table, while D and trimming were established from the DNA sequence. The sample includes about 44,000 clones, 80% to 90% of them seen just once. The chain uses TRBV10-1 and TRBJ2-5, with no clear D. The sample comprised peripheral blood. This sequence originates from a man between 65 and 79 years old with active COVID-19. The CDR3 DNA is TGCGCCAGCAGTGAGTCGGCTAATAGCCTAGAGACCCAGTACTTC. This encodes CASSESANSLETQYF.